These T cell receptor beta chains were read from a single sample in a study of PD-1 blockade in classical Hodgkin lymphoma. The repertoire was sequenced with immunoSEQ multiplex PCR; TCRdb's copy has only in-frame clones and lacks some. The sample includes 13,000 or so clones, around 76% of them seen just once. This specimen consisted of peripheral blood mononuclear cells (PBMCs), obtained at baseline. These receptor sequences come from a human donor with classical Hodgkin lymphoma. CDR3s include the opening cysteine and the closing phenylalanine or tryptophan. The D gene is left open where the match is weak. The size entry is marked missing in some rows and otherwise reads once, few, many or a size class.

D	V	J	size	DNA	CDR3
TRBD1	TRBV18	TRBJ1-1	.	TGTGCCAGCTCACGGGGACAGGCCGGAAATTCTGAAGCTTTCTTT	CASSRGQAGNSEAFF
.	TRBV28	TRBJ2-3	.	TGTGCCAGCAGTTTAGAGCAGATGACAGATACGCAGTATTTT	CASSLEQMTDTQYF
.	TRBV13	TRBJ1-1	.	TGTGCCAGCAGCGCCTACGGGGGGAACACTGAAGCTTTCTTT	CASSAYGGNTEAFF
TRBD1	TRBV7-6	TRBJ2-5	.	TGTGCCAGCAGCTTATTACAGGGGGACTTAGAGACCCAGTACTTC	CASSLLQGDLETQYF
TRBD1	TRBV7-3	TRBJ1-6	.	TGTGCCAGCAGCTCGCAAGGGGGCCCCCTCCACTTT	CASSSQGGPLHF
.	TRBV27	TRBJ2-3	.	TGTGCCAGCAGTTTAGTAGCAGGTGCGACAGATACGCAGTATTTT	CASSLVAGATDTQYF
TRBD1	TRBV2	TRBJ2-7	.	TGTGCCAGCAGTGCATCCGGGACAGGGGTAGGGCAGTACTTC	CASSASGTGVGQYF
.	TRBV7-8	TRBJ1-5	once	TGTGCCAGCAGCTTAGTTGGGACCCCGAATCAGCCCCAGCATTTT	CASSLVGTPNQPQHF
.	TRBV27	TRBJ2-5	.	TGTGCCAGCAGTTTATTGGGGGATCAAGAGACCCAGTACTTC	CASSLLGDQETQYF
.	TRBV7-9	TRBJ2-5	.	TGTGCCAGCAGCCATCTTACAGCCTGGGAGACCCAGTACTTC	CASSHLTAWETQYF
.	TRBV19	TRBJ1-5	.	TGTGCCAGTAGTATAAGGAGGCCGTCGGGTCAGCCCCAGCATTTT	CASSIRRPSGQPQHF
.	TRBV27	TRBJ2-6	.	TGTGCCAGCAAGGGGCAGACGAATTCTGGGGCCAACGTCCTGACTTTC	CASKGQTNSGANVLTF
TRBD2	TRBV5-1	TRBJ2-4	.	TGCGCCAGCAGCTTCATCGGAGCGGGAGTAAACATTCAGTACTTC	CASSFIGAGVNIQYF
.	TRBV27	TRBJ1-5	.	TGTGCCAGCAGTTTGGTGTACAATCAGCCCCAGCATTTT	CASSLVYNQPQHF
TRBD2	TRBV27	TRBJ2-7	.	TGTGCCAGCAGTCGAAATAGCGGGGCTAGCTCCTACGAGCAGTACTTC	CASSRNSGASSYEQYF
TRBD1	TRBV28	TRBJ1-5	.	TGTGCCAGCAGTTCAGGGGGTCAGCCCCAGCATTTT	CASSSGGQPQHF
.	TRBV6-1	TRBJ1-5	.	TGTGCCAGCAATGTGGGGGGGCAGCCCCAGCATTTT	CASNVGGQPQHF
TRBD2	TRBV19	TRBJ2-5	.	TGTGCCAGTAGTATAGGGGGGGGTCAAGAGACCCAGTACTTC	CASSIGGGQETQYF
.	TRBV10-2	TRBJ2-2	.	TGCGCCAGCAGTGAGGGGTGGGGGACCGGGGAGCTGTTTTTT	CASSEGWGTGELFF